These T cell receptor beta chains were read from a single sample in a study of OX40 agonist ivuxolimab in advanced cancers. Only in-frame clones appear in the TCRdb table, and some are missing; sequencing was by immunoSEQ multiplex PCR. The data show roughly 86,000 clones, with more than 80% seen just once and around 7.4% held by the top ten. The sample in question was CD4+ or CD8+ T cells sorted from blood, obtained in a trial of the OX40 agonist ivuxolimab. The source is an adult with an advanced solid tumor such as melanoma, head and neck, liver or kidney cancer. Each CDR3 is given with its conserved first and last residue. The order of the fields is D gene, V gene, CDR3 length, clone size, J gene, CDR3 protein, CDR3 DNA. A D gene is named only where the DNA matches it firmly. Size values are once, few and many counts, or a class for expanded clones, and some rows have none.

d_call: TRBD2; v_call: TRBV6-6; cdr3_length: 15; clone_size: NA; j_call: TRBJ2-1; cdr3_aa: CASSYLAGGQNEQFF; cdr3_nt: TGTGCCAGCAGTTATCTAGCGGGAGGGCAAAATGAGCAGTTCTTC
d_call: NA; v_call: TRBV7-9; cdr3_length: 16; clone_size: once; j_call: TRBJ2-7; cdr3_aa: CASSLVSGVKAYEQYF; cdr3_nt: TGTGCCAGCAGCTTAGTCTCAGGGGTTAAGGCCTACGAGCAGTACTTC
d_call: TRBD2; v_call: TRBV2; cdr3_length: 15; clone_size: NA; j_call: TRBJ2-7; cdr3_aa: CASSEGASGIYEQYF; cdr3_nt: TGTGCCAGCAGTGAAGGCGCTAGCGGGATATACGAGCAGTACTTC
d_call: TRBD1; v_call: TRBV15; cdr3_length: 15; clone_size: once; j_call: TRBJ2-7; cdr3_aa: CATSSGQGRAYEQYF; cdr3_nt: TGTGCCACCAGCTCCGGACAGGGCCGGGCCTACGAGCAGTACTTC
d_call: NA; v_call: TRBV5-4; cdr3_length: 15; clone_size: NA; j_call: TRBJ2-1; cdr3_aa: CASSLDLGSYNEQFF; cdr3_nt: TGTGCCAGCAGCTTGGATCTGGGATCTTACAATGAGCAGTTCTTC
d_call: TRBD2; v_call: TRBV6-5; cdr3_length: 15; clone_size: NA; j_call: TRBJ2-7; cdr3_aa: CASSYRLAGSYEQYF; cdr3_nt: TGTGCCAGCAGTTACCGACTAGCGGGCTCCTACGAGCAGTACTTC
d_call: NA; v_call: TRBV14; cdr3_length: 11; clone_size: NA; j_call: TRBJ2-7; cdr3_aa: CASSLGSEQYF; cdr3_nt: TGTGCCAGCAGCCTAGGTTCCGAGCAGTACTTC
d_call: NA; v_call: TRBV15; cdr3_length: 17; clone_size: NA; j_call: TRBJ2-3; cdr3_aa: CATSSGSSGPRADTQYF; cdr3_nt: TGTGCCACCAGCAGTGGCTCCTCCGGGCCCCGGGCAGATACGCAGTATTTT
d_call: NA; v_call: TRBV5-4; cdr3_length: 14; clone_size: NA; j_call: TRBJ2-7; cdr3_aa: CASSSSISSYEQYF; cdr3_nt: TGTGCCAGCAGCTCCTCTATCTCCTCCTACGAGCAGTACTTC
d_call: NA; v_call: TRBV18; cdr3_length: 14; clone_size: NA; j_call: TRBJ1-1; cdr3_aa: CASSPRWSSHEAFF; cdr3_nt: TGTGCCAGCTCACCAAGGTGGAGTTCCCACGAAGCTTTCTTT
d_call: NA; v_call: TRBV7-2; cdr3_length: 12; clone_size: NA; j_call: TRBJ1-2; cdr3_aa: CASSLVGYGYTF; cdr3_nt: TGTGCCAGCAGCCTAGTCGGCTATGGCTACACCTTC
d_call: TRBD2; v_call: TRBV28; cdr3_length: 16; clone_size: once; j_call: TRBJ2-7; cdr3_aa: CASSSAGLAGGYEQYF; cdr3_nt: TGTGCCAGCAGTTCAGCGGGACTAGCGGGAGGCTACGAGCAGTACTTC
d_call: NA; v_call: TRBV7-3; cdr3_length: 13; clone_size: NA; j_call: TRBJ2-4; cdr3_aa: CASSLGSQNIQYF; cdr3_nt: TGTGCCAGCAGCTTAGGGTCACAAAACATTCAGTACTTC
d_call: NA; v_call: TRBV13; cdr3_length: 13; clone_size: NA; j_call: TRBJ1-2; cdr3_aa: CASSPRGEHGYTF; cdr3_nt: TGTGCCAGCAGCCCTAGGGGAGAGCATGGCTACACCTTC
d_call: NA; v_call: TRBV11-3; cdr3_length: 15; clone_size: NA; j_call: TRBJ2-5; cdr3_aa: CASSSQGIGEETQYF; cdr3_nt: TGTGCCAGCAGCTCCCAGGGGATTGGGGAAGAGACCCAGTACTTC
d_call: NA; v_call: TRBV29-1; cdr3_length: 13; clone_size: NA; j_call: TRBJ1-1; cdr3_aa: CSVEGQGTTEAFF; cdr3_nt: TGCAGCGTTGAGGGGCAGGGGACCACTGAAGCTTTCTTT
d_call: NA; v_call: TRBV5-1; cdr3_length: 17; clone_size: NA; j_call: TRBJ2-2; cdr3_aa: CASSLAAGVTSVGELFF; cdr3_nt: TGCGCCAGCAGCTTGGCCGCAGGGGTGACTTCGGTCGGGGAGCTGTTTTTT
d_call: TRBD1; v_call: TRBV18; cdr3_length: 15; clone_size: NA; j_call: TRBJ2-5; cdr3_aa: CASSPKGQDQETQYF; cdr3_nt: TGTGCCAGCTCACCAAAGGGACAGGACCAAGAGACCCAGTACTTC
d_call: NA; v_call: TRBV27; cdr3_length: 12; clone_size: NA; j_call: TRBJ2-7; cdr3_aa: CASRSQRYEQYF; cdr3_nt: TGTGCCAGCCGATCCCAACGTTACGAGCAGTACTTC
d_call: NA; v_call: TRBV4-1; cdr3_length: 16; clone_size: NA; j_call: TRBJ2-7; cdr3_aa: CASSQEGPGQGYEQYF; cdr3_nt: TGCGCCAGCAGCCAAGAAGGTCCGGGCCAGGGGTACGAGCAGTACTTC
d_call: TRBD1; v_call: TRBV15; cdr3_length: 16; clone_size: NA; j_call: TRBJ1-6; cdr3_aa: CATSRDDRGYNSPLHF; cdr3_nt: TGTGCCACCAGCAGAGATGACAGGGGATATAATTCACCCCTCCACTTT
d_call: NA; v_call: TRBV6-6; cdr3_length: 13; clone_size: NA; j_call: TRBJ1-2; cdr3_aa: CASSYGDNYGYTF; cdr3_nt: TGTGCCAGCAGTTACGGCGATAACTATGGCTACACCTTC
d_call: TRBD1; v_call: TRBV2; cdr3_length: 14; clone_size: NA; j_call: TRBJ2-5; cdr3_aa: CASSAWQGAETQYF; cdr3_nt: TGTGCCAGCAGTGCCTGGCAGGGGGCAGAGACCCAGTACTTC
d_call: TRBD2; v_call: TRBV28; cdr3_length: 16; clone_size: NA; j_call: TRBJ2-7; cdr3_aa: CASSFLETSDPYEQYF; cdr3_nt: TGTGCCAGCAGTTTCCTAGAGACTAGCGATCCCTACGAGCAGTACTTC
d_call: TRBD2; v_call: TRBV4-1; cdr3_length: 15; clone_size: NA; j_call: TRBJ2-7; cdr3_aa: CASSQDQREGGEQYF; cdr3_nt: TGCGCCAGCAGCCAAGACCAGCGGGAGGGTGGCGAGCAGTACTTC
d_call: NA; v_call: TRBV11-3; cdr3_length: 13; clone_size: NA; j_call: TRBJ2-3; cdr3_aa: CASSLGAPDTQYF; cdr3_nt: TGTGCCAGCAGCTTAGGGGCCCCAGATACGCAGTATTTT
d_call: NA; v_call: TRBV30; cdr3_length: 16; clone_size: NA; j_call: TRBJ2-7; cdr3_aa: CAWSGLDSLFSYEQYF; cdr3_nt: TGTGCCTGGAGTGGTTTGGACAGTTTATTTTCCTACGAGCAGTACTTC
d_call: TRBD1; v_call: TRBV2; cdr3_length: 15; clone_size: NA; j_call: TRBJ2-7; cdr3_aa: CASSARGTGDYEQYF; cdr3_nt: TGTGCCAGCAGTGCCCGCGGGACAGGGGACTACGAGCAGTACTTC
d_call: NA; v_call: TRBV7-2; cdr3_length: 15; clone_size: once; j_call: TRBJ1-5; cdr3_aa: CASSLGWQGNQPQHF; cdr3_nt: TGTGCCAGCAGCTTAGGTTGGCAGGGCAATCAGCCCCAGCATTTT
d_call: TRBD1; v_call: TRBV6-6; cdr3_length: 15; clone_size: NA; j_call: TRBJ2-3; cdr3_aa: CASSQGTDSTDTQYF; cdr3_nt: TGTGCCAGCAGTCAAGGGACAGATAGCACAGATACGCAGTATTTT
d_call: TRBD2; v_call: TRBV5-1; cdr3_length: 17; clone_size: NA; j_call: TRBJ2-1; cdr3_aa: CASSLRAGLSSYNEQFF; cdr3_nt: TGCGCCAGCAGCTTAAGAGCGGGGCTAAGCTCCTACAATGAGCAGTTCTTC
d_call: NA; v_call: TRBV19; cdr3_length: 15; clone_size: NA; j_call: TRBJ1-5; cdr3_aa: CASTLARYSNQPQHF; cdr3_nt: TGTGCCAGTACCTTGGCTCGTTATAGCAATCAGCCCCAGCATTTT
d_call: TRBD1; v_call: TRBV6-6; cdr3_length: 15; clone_size: NA; j_call: TRBJ1-5; cdr3_aa: CASSYSGTGDQPQHF; cdr3_nt: TGTGCCAGCAGTTACTCAGGGACAGGTGATCAGCCCCAGCATTTT
d_call: NA; v_call: TRBV11-3; cdr3_length: 11; clone_size: few; j_call: TRBJ2-7; cdr3_aa: CASSRTAEQYF; cdr3_nt: TGTGCCAGCAGCAGGACAGCCGAGCAGTACTTC
d_call: NA; v_call: TRBV11-3; cdr3_length: 12; clone_size: NA; j_call: TRBJ2-7; cdr3_aa: CASSPSVYEQYF; cdr3_nt: TGTGCCAGCAGCCCCTCGGTATACGAGCAGTACTTC
d_call: TRBD1; v_call: TRBV19; cdr3_length: 13; clone_size: NA; j_call: TRBJ2-2; cdr3_aa: CASTAGGGGELFF; cdr3_nt: TGTGCCAGTACGGCAGGGGGCGGCGGGGAGCTGTTTTTT
d_call: NA; v_call: TRBV28; cdr3_length: 13; clone_size: NA; j_call: TRBJ2-7; cdr3_aa: CASRVEGTYEQYF; cdr3_nt: TGTGCCAGCAGAGTCGAGGGGACCTACGAGCAGTACTTC
d_call: TRBD1; v_call: TRBV9; cdr3_length: 15; clone_size: NA; j_call: TRBJ1-4; cdr3_aa: CASSSRTGDGEKLFF; cdr3_nt: TGTGCCAGCAGCTCTCGGACAGGTGATGGTGAAAAACTGTTTTTT
d_call: TRBD1; v_call: TRBV6-1; cdr3_length: 15; clone_size: NA; j_call: TRBJ1-4; cdr3_aa: CASNGRGTGNEKLFF; cdr3_nt: TGTGCCAGCAACGGGAGGGGGACAGGGAATGAAAAACTGTTTTTT
d_call: NA; v_call: TRBV11-3; cdr3_length: 17; clone_size: NA; j_call: TRBJ2-3; cdr3_aa: CASPERLATQPTDTQYF; cdr3_nt: TGTGCCAGCCCCGAGCGGTTAGCGACCCAACCCACAGATACGCAGTATTTT
d_call: TRBD2; v_call: TRBV13; cdr3_length: 17; clone_size: NA; j_call: TRBJ2-1; cdr3_aa: CASSLTSGADQFGKQFF; cdr3_nt: TGTGCCAGCAGCTTAACTAGCGGGGCTGATCAGTTTGGGAAGCAGTTCTTC
d_call: NA; v_call: TRBV19; cdr3_length: 14; clone_size: NA; j_call: TRBJ2-7; cdr3_aa: CASSIRVRSYEQYF; cdr3_nt: TGTGCCAGTAGTATACGCGTCAGGTCCTACGAGCAGTACTTC